The subject of this entry is one TCR beta chain. The V gene end was trimmed by 0 bases and the J gene end by 1 base; junction bases not matched to a gene: 5. Germline V gives CDR1 SGHRS, CDR2 YFSETQ. The CDR3 contains 17 residues. This specimen comes from a study of blood T cell repertoires in COVID-19. Background on the study: Samples representing acute and convalescent COVID-19 were sourced from the United States, Italy and Spain.

Authors' analysis steps: For nucleated cells, counts were estimated from reference gene primer amplification. Produced via immunoSEQ multiplex PCR; TCRdb's table is partial and in-frame only. D and trimming were read from the DNA, whereas the V and J calls and clone size are those reported in that table. This sample yields 150,000 to 200,000 clones, of which around 85% are seen a single time; roughly 9.2% belongs to the top ten. The TCR comes from a woman older than 75 with acute or convalescent COVID-19. The sequenced sample consisted of peripheral blood. The chain carries TRBV5-1 and TRBJ2-3; 10 bases align to TRBD2. The CDR3 sequence: CASSLVGAGGRTDTQYF. CDR3 nucleotides: TGCGCCAGCAGCTTGGTTGGAGCGGGAGGGCGCACAGATACGCAGTATTTT. The full variable domain, rest sourced from reference TRBV5-1 and TRBJ2-3, is KAGVTQTPRYLIKTRGQQVTLSCSPISGHRSVSWYQQTPGQGLQFLFEYFSETQRNKGNFPGRFSGRQFSNSRSEMNVSTLELGDSALYLCASSLVGAGGRTDTQYFGPGTRLTVL.